This TCR beta chain was observed in a study of T-cell reconstitution after alpha-beta-depleted transplantation in children. TCRbeta library construction was performed incorporating unique molecular identifiers. TCRdb re-derived calls from the PCR reads in MiXCR, one entry per CDR3 protein. The sample shows over 300,000 distinct CDR3 sequences, approximately 10% of them seen only once. This clonotype was observed a few times. The CDR3 loop spans 14 amino acids. V lost 1 base and J lost 6, with 13 bases in between. Germline assignment: CDR1 SGHRS and CDR2 YFSETQ. This clonotype was sampled from a human donor who donated a stem cell graft to a child with acute lymphoblastic leukemia. V and J are TRBV5-1 and TRBJ1-2; D is unclear. The input for sequencing was PBMCs from the stem cell graft donor, taken from the stem cell graft. CDR3 in DNA: TGCGCCAGCAGCTTGTATACGCATGGGGATGGCTACACCTTC. Translation: CASSLYTHGDGYTF.